Described below is a single T cell receptor beta chain sequence and its context. In this sample, this clonotype turned up many times. The antigen it binds to is not known. Base qualities are not provided; no much larger clone lies one nucleotide away. The record originates from a study of T cell repertoires in cytomegalovirus infection (dated by TCRdb to about 2019). Regarding the complete study: Because public TCR beta signatures pointed to carriage of CMV infection together with the matching HLA type, the HLA type of each donor mattered for the analysis.

Reads for this sample came from an Illumina HiSeq 1500. Clones were called with MiXCR by TCRdb after fastp trimmed the public reads at Q25, and only in-frame beta chains were retained. Rows are combined by CDR3 protein, so each entry shows the most common genes and DNA. The sample profile shows about 130,000 distinct CDR3 sequences; 24% of them were found once. The top ten hold 34% of the sample. Beyond this particular receptor, the publication reports: The ex vivo response was dominated by HLA-C-restricted CMV-specific TCR beta clonotypes, which also provided the single most frequent clonotype in two of eight donors. In both this cohort and an independent cohort of several hundred donors, the cumulative frequency of public TCR beta family members distinguished carriers of CMV infection plus the relevant HLA type.

The CDR3 goes from the cysteine to the phenylalanine over 15 residues. Left in the record is the CDR3 DNA by itself, 45 bases read in frame from the first base. The germline V gene encodes CDR1 LNHDA and CDR2 SQIVND (reference sequence). Relative to germline, V is missing 5 bases and J is missing 3 bases, with 7 bases of the junction outside any gene match. Sequencing used PBMCs, sequenced either directly or after in vitro stimulation (not recorded which). The chain is encoded by TRBV19 joined to TRBJ1-3; 7 middle bases align to TRBD1. The receptor's source is a human donor in good health (CMV status not recorded). Some clones in this sample may be carry-over from other donors' samples. The base sequence is TGTGCCAGTAGTGAGACAGGGAAGAGTGGAAACACCATATATTTT. Translated, it gives CASSETGKSGNTIYF. This CDR3, with the reference TRBV19 and TRBJ1-3 proteins standing in past its ends, gives the full variable domain DGGITQSPKYLFRKEGQNVTLSCEQNLNHDAMYWYRQDPGQGLRLIYYSQIVNDFQKGDIAEGYSVSREKKESFPLTVTSAQKNPTAFYLCASSETGKSGNTIYFGEGSWLTVV.